These 23 T cell receptor beta chains share one sample of origin, sequenced in a study of T cells in Graves' hyperthyroidism and ophthalmopathy. The investigators amplified TCR beta CDR3 regions from RNA transcripts. HTBI primers were the set used in a first-round RT-PCR of the TCR CDR3. Using its own MiXCR run on the multiplex PCR reads, TCRdb lists one record per CDR3 protein. The data contain about 410,000 distinct CDR3 sequences, more than 14% of them singletons. The sample consisted of blood. All receptors come from a young woman with Graves' ophthalmopathy.

The chain links TRBV25-1 to TRBJ1-1; D uncertain. Deletions cut 3 bases from V and 7 bases from J, with 6 bases between. Germline CDR1 reads MGHDK; CDR2 reads SYGVNS. The CDR3 consists of 11 residues. CDR3 protein: CASSDKVEAFF. Written as DNA, the CDR3 is TGTGCCAGCAGTGATAAAGTTGAAGCTTTCTTT.

As regards this clonotype: A read error is possible here, since a much larger clone lies one base away. The chain joins TRBV4-2 to TRBJ2-7, with D unresolved. The CDR3 runs 14 residues. The germline V gene encodes CDR1 LGHNA and CDR2 YNFKEQ. The CDR3 region has the DNA TGTGCCAGCAGCCAAGTCCTGAACCCCTACGAGCCGTACTTC. It codes for CASSQVLNPYEPYF.

This clonotype was counted ten times or more. The rearrangement joins TRBV14 to TRBJ1-2; 7 bases agree with TRBD1. Looked up from germline, CDR1 is SGHDN and CDR2 is FVKESK. The CDR3 extends over 16 amino acids. The junction had 12 bases not matched to a gene; V was cut back by 0 bases and J by 8 bases. CDR3 sequence reads: CASSQDPGGTEDGYTF. CDR3 bases: TGTGCCAGCAGCCAAGATCCGGGCGGGACAGAGGACGGCTACACCTTC.

Turning to this clonotype: A much larger clone differs from this one at a single base, so this may be a read error. Because the CDR3 is missing its conserved closing phenylalanine or tryptophan, this is likely a read error. The chain uses TRBV9 and TRBJ2-7; D gene unclear. The V gene's germline CDR1 is SGDLS and CDR2 YYNGEE. The V end lost 0 bases, the J end lost 2 bases, and 9 bases lay between the germline ends. CDR3 length: 14 amino acids. The CDR3 nucleotides are TGTGCCAGCAGCGTAGCTGCAGATGCCTACGAGCAGTACTCC. Its translation is CASSVAADAYEQYS.

The chain employs TRBV28 and TRBJ1-6, with D possibly TRBD1 on 5 matching bases. V lost 3 bases and J lost 9, with 12 bases in between. The CDR3 loop spans 14 amino acids. Germline V gene sequence: CDR1 MDHEN, CDR2 SYDVKM. CDR3 in DNA: TGTGCCAGCAGTTTGCAGGGAAGAGGTTCACCCCTCCACTTT. This sequence encodes CASSLQGRGSPLHF.

The V and J genes are TRBV12-3 or TRBV12-4 and TRBJ1-3, with D perhaps TRBD1 (5 bases). With 2 bases removed from V and 4 bases from J, the gap between germline ends came to 21 bases. The CDR3 runs to 18 residues. CDR3 nucleotides: TGTGCCAGCAGTTTAAGGCATCCCCGGGACCTGGTCGGAAACACCATATATTTT. Its translation is CASSLRHPRDLVGNTIYF.

Of note for this clonotype: The final CDR3 position lacks the conserved phenylalanine or tryptophan, pointing to a likely read error. The chain joins TRBV10-2 to TRBJ2-7; D possibly corresponds to TRBD2 (5 bases). Per germline, CDR1 WSHSY and CDR2 SAAADI. The CDR3 spans 14 residues. With 6 bases removed from V and 4 bases from J, the gap between germline ends came to 16 bases. The CDR3 is CASSFKLRVYEQYL. The CDR3 DNA is TGCGCCAGCAGCTTTAAACTGCGGGTGTACGAGCAGTACCTC.

There are many counts of this clonotype. This sequence joins TRBV5-1 and TRBJ2-1; D unresolved. This CDR3 has 13 amino acids. CDR1 SGHRS and CDR2 YFSETQ come from the germline V gene. Trimming cost V 0 bases and J 6 bases, with 7 bases left between them. CDR3 protein: CASSLASLNEQFF. The DNA of the CDR3 is TGCGCCAGCAGCTTGGCCTCTCTCAATGAGCAGTTCTTC.

This clonotype was seen repeatedly, ten times or more. This chain joins TRBV6-2 or TRBV6-3 and TRBJ2-1; no clear D. The CDR3 consists of 17 residues. V shed 4 bases and J shed 0 bases, with 16 bases lying between them. Per the germline V gene, CDR1 is MNHEY and CDR2 is SVGEGT. The CDR3, as DNA: TGTGCCAGCAGTTCTACCCGTATCGGCCGCTCCTACAATGAGCAGTTCTTC. Translated: CASSSTRIGRSYNEQFF.

This clonotype was seen repeatedly, ten times or more. The V gene is TRBV15, the J gene TRBJ1-5, with D possibly being TRBD1 (5 bases). Looked up from germline, CDR1 is LNHNV and CDR2 is YYDKDF (reference sequence). V dropped 1 base and J dropped 7 bases, with 11 bases sitting between them. The CDR3 is 14 amino acids. In DNA, the CDR3 is TGTGCCACCAGCAGAGGTGGGGGGTTACAGCCCCAGCATTTT. Translating gives CATSRGGGLQPQHF.

This clonotype was picked up many times. The V call is TRBV7-2, the J call TRBJ1-6; D is unresolved. V shed 5 bases and J shed 7 bases, with 9 bases lying between them. CDR1 is SGHTA, CDR2 FQGNSA, per germline. This CDR3 has 13 residues. The CDR3 sequence: CASSLGVNSPLHF. In nucleotides, the CDR3 is TGTGCCAGCAGCCTCGGAGTGAATTCACCCCTCCACTTT.

This chain uses TRBV28 with TRBJ2-1; 7 nucleotides agree with TRBD2. The J segment lost 5 bases and the V segment lost 10 bases, leaving 11 bases of the junction unmatched. This CDR3 contains 14 residues. In germline, CDR1 is MDHEN, CDR2 SYDVKM. The CDR3 DNA sequence: TGTGCCACCAGAGGCGTACGGGGGGACAATGAGCAGTTCTTC. Protein sequence: CATRGVRGDNEQFF. The variable domain in full, completed from reference TRBV28 and TRBJ2-1, reads DVKVTQSSRYLVKRTGEKVFLECVQDMDHENMFWYRQDPGLGLRLIYFSYDVKMKEKGDIPEGYSVSREKKERFSLILESASTNQTSMYLCATRGVRGDNEQFFGPGTRLTVL.

This clonotype was seen a few times. This chain uses TRBV11-3 with TRBJ2-2, with D possibly TRBD2 on 7 matching bases. Germline V gene sequence: CDR1 SGHNT, CDR2 YENEEA. V lost 5 bases, J lost 6 bases, and 16 bases lay in between. The CDR3 length is 15 residues. The chain's CDR3 is CASSKGGGVAGELFF. The CDR3 nucleotides read TGTGCCAGCAGCAAAGGAGGGGGGGTTGCCGGGGAGCTGTTTTTT.

The table lists this clonotype with many counts. This sequence joins TRBV20-1 and TRBJ1-1; unclear D gene. V lost 0 bases to trimming and J lost 6 bases, with 8 bases between them. CDR3 size: 12 residues. Germline CDR1 reads DFQATT; CDR2 reads SNEGSKA (reference sequence). This chain's CDR3 is CSARDGRAEAFF. The CDR3 DNA follows: TGCAGTGCTAGAGATGGGAGGGCTGAAGCTTTCTTT.

This clonotype was detected only a few times. The chain links TRBV15 to TRBJ1-2; 8 positions match TRBD1. Germline CDR1 is LNHNV and CDR2 is YYDKDF (reference sequence). Trimming removed 0 bases from V and 7 bases from J; junction bases left unmatched: 7. This CDR3 has 15 amino acids. The CDR3, as DNA: TGTGCCACCAGCAGAGATGTCAGGGGGCACGGTGGCTACACCTTC. Amino acids: CATSRDVRGHGGYTF.

Many counts were recorded for this clonotype. This chain links TRBV30 with TRBJ2-5; the D is unclear. The CDR3 length is 14 residues. Germline V gene lookup returns CDR1 GTSNPN and CDR2 SVGIG (reference sequence). The V end lost 2 bases, the J end lost 5 bases, and 15 bases lay between the germline ends. The CDR3 reads CAWSSTYPWETQYF. CDR3 nucleotide sequence: TGTGCCTGGAGTTCTACATACCCCTGGGAGACCCAGTACTTC.

The rearrangement uses TRBV28 and TRBJ2-7, with D maybe TRBD2 (5 bases). Germline loops: CDR1 MDHEN, CDR2 SYDVKM. Trimming shortened V by 4 bases and J by 4 bases, and 11 bases separated the two germline ends. The CDR3 is 13 amino acids. CDR3 coding DNA: TGTGCCAGCAGTTCTCCGGGAAAGTACGAGCAGTACTTC. It encodes CASSSPGKYEQYF.

This clonotype was found many times. V is TRBV6-1 and J is TRBJ2-1; D might be TRBD2 (5 bases). Germline CDR1 is MNHNS and CDR2 is SASEGT. The V and J ends lost 8 bases and 7 bases respectively, with 12 bases between them. The CDR3 totals 12 residues. The CDR3 DNA reads TGTGCCAGCTCCGCGGAGGCTAATGAGCAGTTCTTC. It codes for CASSAEANEQFF.

This clonotype has only a few counts. The rearrangement joins TRBV6-5 to TRBJ2-1; 7 bases are a match to TRBD2. Germline V gene data show CDR1 as MNHEY and CDR2 as SVGAGI. The CDR3 length is 15 residues. V lost 2 bases and J lost 3; bases outside the gene matches: 4. The CDR3 reads CASSYGRDYYNEQFF. The CDR3 nucleotides read TGTGCCAGCAGTTACGGGAGGGACTACTACAATGAGCAGTTCTTC.

This clonotype was counted between two and nine times. J is TRBJ1-6 and V is TRBV20-1, with a weak D call TRBD1 (6 bases). V was cut by 3 bases and J by 7 bases, with 16 bases left in between. Germline lookup yields CDR1 DFQATT and CDR2 SNEGSKA (reference sequence). The CDR3 totals 15 residues. The CDR3 spells CSASSQGTINSPLHF. The DNA of the CDR3 is TGCAGTGCTAGTAGTCAAGGGACAATAAATTCACCCCTCCACTTT.

This clonotype was seen at least ten times. The chain couples TRBV20-1 to TRBJ2-2; D is unresolved. The CDR3 contains 12 residues. Germline assignment: CDR1 DFQATT and CDR2 SNEGSKA (reference sequence). V gave up 5 bases and J gave up 5 bases, with 9 bases separating them. CDR3 coding DNA: TGCAGTGCTCCAAAGAGGACCGGGGAGCTGTTTTTT. Its translation is CSAPKRTGELFF.

The V gene is TRBV3-1, the J gene TRBJ1-4; D is ambiguous. V was clipped by 3 bases and J by 2 bases, with 13 bases between them. The CDR3 length is 16 residues. From germline, CDR1 is LGHDT and CDR2 YNNKEL (reference sequence). The CDR3 protein is CASSHRADMTNEKLFF. The CDR3, as DNA: TGTGCCAGCAGCCACCGGGCTGATATGACTAATGAAAAACTGTTTTTT.

The sample holds many counts of this clonotype. This chain connects TRBV20-1 to TRBJ2-1, with D possibly being TRBD1 or TRBD2 (5 bases each). This CDR3 is 14 amino acids long. Germline loops: CDR1 DFQATT, CDR2 SNEGSKA (reference sequence). Trimming cost V 2 bases and J 0 bases, with 8 bases left between them. CDR3 amino acids: CSARSGTSYNEQFF. The CDR3, as DNA: TGCAGTGCTAGATCCGGGACCTCCTACAATGAGCAGTTCTTC.